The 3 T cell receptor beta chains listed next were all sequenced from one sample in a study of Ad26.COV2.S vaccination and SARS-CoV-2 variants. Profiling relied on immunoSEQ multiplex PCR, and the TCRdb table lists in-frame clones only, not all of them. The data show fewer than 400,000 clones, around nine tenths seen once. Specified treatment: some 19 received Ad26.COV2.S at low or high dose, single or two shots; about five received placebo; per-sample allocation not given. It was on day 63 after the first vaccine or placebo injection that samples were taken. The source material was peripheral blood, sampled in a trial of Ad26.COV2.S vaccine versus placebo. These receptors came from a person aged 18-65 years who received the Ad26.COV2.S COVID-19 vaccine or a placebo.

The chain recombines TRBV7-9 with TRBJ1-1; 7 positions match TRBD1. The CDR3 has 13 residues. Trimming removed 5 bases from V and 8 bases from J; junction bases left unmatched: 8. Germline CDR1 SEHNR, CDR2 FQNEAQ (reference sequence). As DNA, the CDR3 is TGTGCCAGCAGCCTAAGACAGGGCGTCGAAGCTTTCTTT. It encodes CASSLRQGVEAFF. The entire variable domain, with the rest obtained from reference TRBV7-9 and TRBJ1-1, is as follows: DTGVSQNPRHKITKRGQNVTFRCDPISEHNRLYWYRQTLGQGPEFLTYFQNEAQLEKSRLLSDRFSAERPKGSFSTLEIQRTEQGDSAMYLCASSLRQGVEAFFGQGTRLTVV.

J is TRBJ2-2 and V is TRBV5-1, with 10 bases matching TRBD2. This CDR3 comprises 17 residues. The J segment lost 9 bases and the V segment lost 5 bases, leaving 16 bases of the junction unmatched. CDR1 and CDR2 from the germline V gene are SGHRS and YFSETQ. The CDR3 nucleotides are TGCGCCAGCAGGGACCGAGGGAGACTAGCGGGTGGCCGGGAGCTGTTTTTT. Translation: CASRDRGRLAGGRELFF.

As DNA, the CDR3 is TGCGCCAGCAGCTTGCAGAGGACAACGGGCGGGGAGCTGTTTTTT. Protein sequence: CASSLQRTTGGELFF. The chain couples TRBV5-1 to TRBJ2-2; the D gene is possibly TRBD1 (5 bases). This CDR3 region has 15 residues. In germline, CDR1 is SGHRS, CDR2 YFSETQ. Trimming stripped 1 base from V and 7 bases from J, with 14 bases between.